This T cell receptor beta chain was observed in a study of cytomegalovirus exposure and HLA in healthy donors. Study-level points and caveats: Earlier analysis looked at TCR beta V segments, and most were productive about 90% or about 30% of the time.

This CDR3 has 15 residues. Trimming shortened V by 3 bases and J by 2 bases, and 12 bases separated the two germline ends. Germline V gives CDR1 LGHNT, CDR2 FRNRAP. 13 Jbeta primers and 60 Vbeta primers were used for the PCR. Clones were read by immunoSEQ multiplex PCR, and TCRdb kept only the in-frame ones, dropping some. The sample includes about 100,000 clones, roughly 76% of them seen just once. A note on this clone: Its antigen remains unidentified.

The chain carries TRBV12-5 and TRBJ2-3; D uncertain. The receptor was isolated from a woman in her sixties in good health and CMV-seropositive. Sequencing was carried out using PBMCs. The CDR3 protein is CASGFGVRPTDTQYF. The CDR3 DNA reads TGTGCTAGTGGTTTCGGTGTTCGCCCCACAGATACGCAGTATTTT.